The 17 T cell receptor beta chains below all came from one sample that was sequenced in a study of regulatory T cells in long-lasting Graves disease. Time point given: newly diagnosed GD, antithyroid drugs for less than 3 months. Construction of the TCR library relied on RNA isolated from PBMCs. Construction of TCR beta libraries relied on iRepertoire HTBI primers and on Arm-PCR targeting CDR3 regions. MiXCR, applied by TCRdb to the multiplex PCR reads, yields one record per CDR3 protein. The sample lists a few hundred thousand distinct CDR3 sequences; about 12% were seen once. These data are also associated with another study on T cells in Graves' hyperthyroidism and ophthalmopathy.

The specimen comprised peripheral blood mononuclear cells (PBMCs), sampled at new diagnosis, from a patient treated with antithyroid drugs. These receptors all stem from a woman younger than 35 with Graves disease.

In this sample, this clonotype turned up many times. The chain combines TRBV28 with TRBJ2-2; tentative D call: TRBD1 (7 bases). The CDR3 runs to 19 residues. From germline, CDR1 is MDHEN and CDR2 SYDVKM. V dropped 10 bases and J dropped 0 bases, with 27 bases sitting between them. CDR3: CATEYRGGSGPANTGELFF. As DNA, the CDR3 is TGTGCCACCGAATACAGGGGAGGTAGTGGGCCTGCGAACACCGGGGAGCTGTTTTTT.

At least ten counts were recorded for this clonotype. The gene calls are TRBV6-2 or TRBV6-3 and TRBJ2-3; TRBD2 matches at 8 bases. CDR1 MNHEY and CDR2 SVGEGT come from the germline V gene. CDR3 length: 17 residues. With V trimmed by 6 bases and J by 1 base, 12 bases remained unmatched. This CDR3 is CASSQARSGSGTDTQYF. The CDR3 nucleotides read TGTGCCAGCAGCCAAGCCCGAAGCGGGAGTGGCACAGATACGCAGTATTTT.

This chain joins TRBV5-5 and TRBJ2-5; D uncertain. The CDR3 length is 15 residues. CDR1 and CDR2 from the germline V gene are SGHKS and YYEKEE (reference sequence). Trimming cost V 5 bases and J 1 base, with 15 bases left between them. CDR3 nucleotides: TGTGCCAGCAGGGAAGTGGTACTCCCCCAAGAGACCCAGTACTTC. Protein: CASREVVLPQETQYF.

This clonotype was counted at least ten times. Here the CDR3 DNA reads TGTGCCAGCAGCGAGGTACAGGGAGCGGCTGAAGCTTTCTTT. This encodes CASSEVQGAAEAFF. The chain couples TRBV6-1 to TRBJ1-1; D perhaps matches TRBD1 (6 bases). The CDR3 spans 14 residues. V dropped 6 bases and J dropped 6 bases, with 17 bases sitting between them. In germline, CDR1 is MNHNS, CDR2 SASEGT.

This clonotype was observed a handful of times. The chain links TRBV5-6 to TRBJ1-6, with a tentative D call TRBD1 (6 bases). Germline V gives CDR1 SGHDT, CDR2 YYEEEE. There are 14 residues in the CDR3. V was clipped by 3 bases and J by 4 bases, with 8 bases between them. For the CDR3, the DNA is TGTGCCAGCAGCTCCCAGGGGTATAATTCACCCCTCCACTTT. Amino acids: CASSSQGYNSPLHF.

Turning to this clonotype: A much larger clone differs by one base, so this may be a read error. The V and J genes are TRBV6-1 and TRBJ2-7; TRBD1 matches at 8 bases. Germline-derived CDR1 and CDR2 are MNHNS and SASEGT. This CDR3 has 14 residues. V gave up 6 bases and J gave up 1 base; unmatched junction bases: 5. The CDR3 spells CASSPTGGSYEQYF. CDR3 bases: TGTGCCAGCAGCCCCACAGGGGGTTCCTACGAGCAGTACTTC.

This clonotype was picked up a small number of times. A read error is possible here, since a much larger clone lies one base away. This sequence joins TRBV6-5 and TRBJ1-4, with D unclear. CDR3 size: 16 residues. Germline assignment: CDR1 MNHEY and CDR2 SVGAGI. The CDR3 protein is CASSYSAVGMDEKLSF. The CDR3 nucleotides read TGTGCCAGCAGTTACTCGGCAGTAGGGATGGATGAAAAACTGTCTTTT.

This clonotype was detected many times. This chain joins TRBV7-9 and TRBJ2-7; D is perhaps TRBD1 or TRBD2 (5 bases each). The CDR3 sequence is 13 residues long. CDR1 and CDR2 (germline): SEHNR, FQNEAQ (reference sequence). V dropped 3 bases and J dropped 1 base, with 7 bases sitting between them. Written as DNA, the CDR3 is TGTGCCAGCAGCTTGGGGGAGTCCTACGAGCAGTACTTC. It translates to CASSLGESYEQYF.

In its sample, this clonotype was seen once. A much more abundant neighbour one base away suggests this may be a read error. The chain has TRBV6-2 or TRBV6-3 and TRBJ2-3; 10 bases agree with TRBD2. The CDR3 is made up of 17 amino acids. Germline V CDR1 and CDR2: MNHEY, SVGEGT. The CDR3 sequence: CVSSYERTSGHTDTQYF. In nucleotides, the CDR3 is TGTGTCAGCAGTTACGAGCGGACTAGCGGTCACACAGATACGCAGTATTTT.

This clonotype was counted ten times or more. The J gene is TRBJ2-3, the V gene TRBV20-1, with TRBD2 matching over 7 bases. The CDR3 contains 14 residues. The trim removed 3 bases at V and 6 bases at J, leaving 9 bases unmatched. Germline V gene data show CDR1 as DFQATT and CDR2 as SNEGSKA (reference sequence). CDR3 amino acids: CSASGLADRDTQYF. The CDR3 DNA sequence: TGCAGTGCTAGTGGGCTAGCGGATCGGGATACGCAGTATTTT.

This clonotype was seen repeatedly, ten times or more. The V and J genes are TRBV20-1 and TRBJ2-1; D assignment may be TRBD1 or TRBD2 (5 bases each). Trimming shortened V by 5 bases and J by 10 bases, and 18 bases separated the two germline ends. Germline-derived CDR1 and CDR2 are DFQATT and SNEGSKA (reference sequence). The CDR3 runs to 13 residues. In DNA form, the CDR3 reads TGCAGTGCTGGGACCGTACCCCCTAAAGAGCAGTTCTTC. Translating it yields CSAGTVPPKEQFF.

The gene calls are TRBV15 and TRBJ2-7; 8 bases fit TRBD1. After removal of 5 bases from V and 3 bases from J, the junction contained 3 bases not matched to a gene. The length of the CDR3 is 13 residues. Germline CDR1 is LNHNV and CDR2 is YYDKDF (reference sequence). The CDR3 DNA sequence: TGTGCCACCAGCGCAGACAGGGGCTACGAGCAGTACGTC. It encodes CATSADRGYEQYV.

This clonotype has a count of ten or more. The gene calls are TRBV6-5 and TRBJ2-2; TRBD1 is a possible D gene (5 bases). V shed 2 bases and J shed 3 bases, with 13 bases lying between them. This CDR3 comprises 16 residues. Germline V gene data show CDR1 as MNHEY and CDR2 as SVGAGI. For the CDR3, the DNA is TGTGCCAGCAGTTACGCGGACATTTACCACACCGGGGAGCTGTTTTTT. This gives the protein CASSYADIYHTGELFF.

The chain couples TRBV30 to TRBJ1-1; D gene unclear. The V gene's germline CDR1 is GTSNPN and CDR2 SVGIG (reference sequence). Trimming stripped 0 bases from V and 6 bases from J, with 14 bases between. This CDR3 is 14 amino acids long. The CDR3 bases are TGTGCCTGGAGTGTCAGGAGGGCTGGATCTGAAGCTTTCTTT. Amino acids: CAWSVRRAGSEAFF.

This clonotype was seen a few times. The V and J genes are TRBV14 and TRBJ2-1; TRBD2 might be the D (5 bases). This CDR3 contains 14 residues. Germline V gene data show CDR1 as SGHDN and CDR2 as FVKESK. The ends were cut back, 5 bases at V and 9 bases at J, with 17 bases in the middle. CDR3 nucleotide sequence: TGTGCCAGCAGCACGACGGGATACCGAGGTGAGCAGTTCTTC. Protein product: CASSTTGYRGEQFF.

At least ten counts were recorded for this clonotype. The CDR3 ends on some other residue instead of the conserved phenylalanine or tryptophan, so this is likely a read error. V and J are TRBV18 and TRBJ1-1; D is ambiguous. The CDR3 contains 17 residues. Trimming cost V 4 bases and J 0 bases, with 18 bases left between them. Germline V gene sequence: CDR1 KGHSH, CDR2 LQKENI. The CDR3 sequence is CASSLAQAPLMNTEAFL. CDR3 DNA: TGTGCCAGCTCACTAGCCCAGGCCCCCTTAATGAACACTGAAGCTTTCCTT.

V usage is TRBV6-1 and J usage is TRBJ2-2; D gene uncertain. CDR1 MNHNS and CDR2 SASEGT come from the germline V gene. Deletions cut 5 bases from V and 6 bases from J, with 10 bases between. CDR3 length: 13 amino acids. The CDR3 bases are TGTGCCAGCAGTCCTGTTATATCCGGGGAGCTGTTTTTT. Translation gives CASSPVISGELFF.